The clone carrying this TCR beta chain was counted between two and nine times. Its specificity is unknown. The data originate from a study of human T cells and chemical hapten exposure. Study-wide results and limits: TCRs at a frequency above 1 in 1000 stayed unchanged with DPC sensitization.

Time point of the sample: patch test 3, about 24 weeks after DPC sensitization. Treatment described: therapeutic diphenylcyclopropenone sensitization with weekly scalp DPC. The germline CDR1 and CDR2 sequences are SEHNR and FQNEAQ (reference sequence). The CDR3 runs 14 residues. Between the trimmed V and J ends, which lost 5 bases and 15 bases, there was a span of 23 bases. Library construction involved attaching unique molecular identifiers to individual cDNA molecules, which allowed quantitative, reproducible TCR counting. One entry per CDR3 protein, called by TCRdb with MiXCR from the RACE reads. The sample has roughly 50,000 distinct CDR3 sequences, roughly 9.5% seen once; the top ten hold 16%.

This sequence joins TRBV7-9 and TRBJ2-1; no reliable D call. The origin of this receptor is a middle-aged woman with alopecia areata. Some clones in this sample may be carry-over from other donors' samples. Here the sequenced sample was whole blood, taken in connection with sensitization to the hapten diphenylcyclopropenone (DPC). CDR3 in DNA: TGTGCCAGCAGCCCCGGTACTATCCTCAATGATCCGTTCTTC. Translated, it gives CASSPGTILNDPFF.